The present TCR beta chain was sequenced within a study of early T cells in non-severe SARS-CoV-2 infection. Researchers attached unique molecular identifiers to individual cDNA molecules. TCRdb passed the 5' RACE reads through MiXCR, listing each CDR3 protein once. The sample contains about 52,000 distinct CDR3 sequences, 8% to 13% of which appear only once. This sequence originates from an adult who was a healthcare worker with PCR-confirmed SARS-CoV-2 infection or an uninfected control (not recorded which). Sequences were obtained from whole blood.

In nucleotides, the CDR3 is TGCGCCAGCAGCCAAGCTAGACTAGCGGGAGGAGGCTCCTACAATGAGCAGTTCTTC. This encodes CASSQARLAGGGSYNEQFF. The chain joins TRBV4-3 to TRBJ2-1; 13 bases match TRBD2. The CDR3 is 19 residues long. V dropped 1 base and J dropped 0; count of bases not matched to a gene: 6. In germline, CDR1 is LGHNA, CDR2 YSLEER.